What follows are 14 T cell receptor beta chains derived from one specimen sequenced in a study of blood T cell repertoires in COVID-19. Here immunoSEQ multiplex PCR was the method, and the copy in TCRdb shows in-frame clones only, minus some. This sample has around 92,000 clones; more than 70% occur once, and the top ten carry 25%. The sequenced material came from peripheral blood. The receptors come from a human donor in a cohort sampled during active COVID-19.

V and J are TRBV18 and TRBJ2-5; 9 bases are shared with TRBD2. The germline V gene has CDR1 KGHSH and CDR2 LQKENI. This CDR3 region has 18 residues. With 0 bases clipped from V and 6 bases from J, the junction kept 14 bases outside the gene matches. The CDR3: CASSPPTTSGPLLKTQYF. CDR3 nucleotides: TGTGCCAGCTCACCACCGACGACTAGCGGCCCCCTATTGAAGACCCAGTACTTC.

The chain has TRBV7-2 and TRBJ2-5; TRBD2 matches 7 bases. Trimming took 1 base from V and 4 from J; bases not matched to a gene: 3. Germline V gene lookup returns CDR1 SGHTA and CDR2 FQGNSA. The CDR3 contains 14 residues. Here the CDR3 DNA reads TGTGCCAGCAGCTTAGTCGCTAGCGGAGAGACCCAGTACTTC. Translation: CASSLVASGETQYF. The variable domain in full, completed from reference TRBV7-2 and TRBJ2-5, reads GAGVSQSPSNKVTEKGKDVELRCDPISGHTALYWYRQSLGQGLEFLIYFQGNSAPDKSGLPSDRFSAERTGGSVSTLTIQRTQQEDSAVYLCASSLVASGETQYFGPGTRLLVL.

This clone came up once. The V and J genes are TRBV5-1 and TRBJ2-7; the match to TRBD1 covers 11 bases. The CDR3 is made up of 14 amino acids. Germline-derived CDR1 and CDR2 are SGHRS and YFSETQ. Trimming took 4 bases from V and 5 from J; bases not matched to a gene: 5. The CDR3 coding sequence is TGCGCCAGCAGCCCGGGGACAGGGGGGAACGAGCAGTACTTC. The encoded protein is CASSPGTGGNEQYF.

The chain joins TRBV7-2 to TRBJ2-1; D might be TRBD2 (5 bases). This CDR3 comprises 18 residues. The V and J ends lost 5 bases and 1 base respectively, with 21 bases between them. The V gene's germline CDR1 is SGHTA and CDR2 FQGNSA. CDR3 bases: TGTGCCAGCAGCCAACGTCTAATACTGGGAGTATCCTACAATGAGCAGTTCTTC. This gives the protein CASSQRLILGVSYNEQFF. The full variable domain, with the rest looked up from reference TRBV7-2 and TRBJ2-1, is GAGVSQSPSNKVTEKGKDVELRCDPISGHTALYWYRQSLGQGLEFLIYFQGNSAPDKSGLPSDRFSAERTGGSVSTLTIQRTQQEDSAVYLCASSQRLILGVSYNEQFFGPGTRLTVL.

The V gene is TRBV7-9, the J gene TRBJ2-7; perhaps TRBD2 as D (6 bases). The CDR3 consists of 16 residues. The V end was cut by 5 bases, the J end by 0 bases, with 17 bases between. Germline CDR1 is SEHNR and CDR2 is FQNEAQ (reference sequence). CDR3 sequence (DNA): TGTGCCAGCAGCCCGGCCCCGGACGGGAGCTCCTACGAGCAGTACTTC. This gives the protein CASSPAPDGSSYEQYF.

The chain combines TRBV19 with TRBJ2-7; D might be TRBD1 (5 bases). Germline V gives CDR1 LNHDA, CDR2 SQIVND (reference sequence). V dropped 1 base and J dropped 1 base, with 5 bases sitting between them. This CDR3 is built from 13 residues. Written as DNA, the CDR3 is TGTGCCAGTAGTATAGGACAGTCCTACGAGCAGTACTTC. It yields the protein CASSIGQSYEQYF.

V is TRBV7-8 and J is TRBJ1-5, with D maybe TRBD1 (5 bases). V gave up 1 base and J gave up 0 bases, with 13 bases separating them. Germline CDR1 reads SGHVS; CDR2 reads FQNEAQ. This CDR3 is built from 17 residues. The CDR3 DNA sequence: TGTGCCAGCAGCTTAGATAGGACATCGTATAGCAATCAGCCCCAGCATTTT. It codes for CASSLDRTSYSNQPQHF.

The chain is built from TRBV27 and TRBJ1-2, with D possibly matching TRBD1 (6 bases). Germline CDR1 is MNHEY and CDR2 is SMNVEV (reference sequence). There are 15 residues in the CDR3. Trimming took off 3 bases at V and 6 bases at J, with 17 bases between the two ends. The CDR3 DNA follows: TGTGCCAGCAGTTTTTTGTTTACAGGGCTCAATGGCTACACCTTC. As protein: CASSFLFTGLNGYTF.

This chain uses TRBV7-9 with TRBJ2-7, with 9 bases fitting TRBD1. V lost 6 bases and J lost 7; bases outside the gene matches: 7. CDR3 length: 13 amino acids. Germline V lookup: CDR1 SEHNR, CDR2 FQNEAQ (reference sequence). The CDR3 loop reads CASSTGGSGEQYF. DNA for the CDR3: TGTGCCAGCAGTACAGGGGGCTCGGGGGAGCAGTACTTC.

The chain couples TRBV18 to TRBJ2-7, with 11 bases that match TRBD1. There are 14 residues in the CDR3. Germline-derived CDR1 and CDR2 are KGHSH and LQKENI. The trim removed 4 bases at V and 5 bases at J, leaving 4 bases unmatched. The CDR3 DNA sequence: TGTGCCAGCTCACTCGGACAGGGGGCGAACGAGCAGTACTTC. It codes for CASSLGQGANEQYF.

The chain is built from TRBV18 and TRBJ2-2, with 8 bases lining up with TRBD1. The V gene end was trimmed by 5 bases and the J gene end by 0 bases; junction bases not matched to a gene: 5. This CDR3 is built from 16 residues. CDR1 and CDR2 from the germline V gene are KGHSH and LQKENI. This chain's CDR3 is CASSATGAANTGELFF. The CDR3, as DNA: TGTGCCAGCTCAGCGACAGGGGCGGCGAACACCGGGGAGCTGTTTTTT.

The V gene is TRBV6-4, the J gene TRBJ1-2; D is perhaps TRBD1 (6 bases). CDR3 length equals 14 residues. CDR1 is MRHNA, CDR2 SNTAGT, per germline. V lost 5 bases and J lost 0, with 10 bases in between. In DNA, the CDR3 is TGTGCCAGCAGTCCGGGACACCCTAACTATGGCTACACCTTC. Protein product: CASSPGHPNYGYTF.

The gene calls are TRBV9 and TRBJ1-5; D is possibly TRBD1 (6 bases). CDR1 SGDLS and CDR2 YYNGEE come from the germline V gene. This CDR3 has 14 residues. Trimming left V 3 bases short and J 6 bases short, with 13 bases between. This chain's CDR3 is CASSAGGGPQPQHF. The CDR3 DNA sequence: TGTGCCAGCAGCGCCGGGGGGGGGCCTCAGCCCCAGCATTTT.

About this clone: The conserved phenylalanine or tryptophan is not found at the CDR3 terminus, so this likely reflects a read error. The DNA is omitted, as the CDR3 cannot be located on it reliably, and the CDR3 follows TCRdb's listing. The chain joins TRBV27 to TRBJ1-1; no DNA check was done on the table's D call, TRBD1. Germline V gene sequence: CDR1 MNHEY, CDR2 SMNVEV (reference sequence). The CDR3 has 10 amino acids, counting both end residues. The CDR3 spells CASSSRTDRL.